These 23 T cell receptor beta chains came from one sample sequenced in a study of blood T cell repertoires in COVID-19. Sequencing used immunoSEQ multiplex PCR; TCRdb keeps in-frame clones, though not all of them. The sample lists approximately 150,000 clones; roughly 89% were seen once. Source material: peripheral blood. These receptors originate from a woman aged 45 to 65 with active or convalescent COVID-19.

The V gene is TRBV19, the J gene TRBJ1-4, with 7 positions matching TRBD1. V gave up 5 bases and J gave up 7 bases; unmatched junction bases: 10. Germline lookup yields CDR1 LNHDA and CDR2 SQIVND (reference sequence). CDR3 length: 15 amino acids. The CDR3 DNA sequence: TGTGCCAGTAGTTCGCCCTCCGGGACAGCTGAAAAACTGTTTTTT. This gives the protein CASSSPSGTAEKLFF.

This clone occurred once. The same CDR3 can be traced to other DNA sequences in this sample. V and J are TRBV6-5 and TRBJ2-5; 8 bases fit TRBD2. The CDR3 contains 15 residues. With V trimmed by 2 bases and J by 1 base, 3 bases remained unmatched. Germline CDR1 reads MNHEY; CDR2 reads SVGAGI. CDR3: CASSYSGGSQETQYF. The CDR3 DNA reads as TGTGCCAGCAGTTACAGCGGGGGATCCCAAGAGACCCAGTACTTC.

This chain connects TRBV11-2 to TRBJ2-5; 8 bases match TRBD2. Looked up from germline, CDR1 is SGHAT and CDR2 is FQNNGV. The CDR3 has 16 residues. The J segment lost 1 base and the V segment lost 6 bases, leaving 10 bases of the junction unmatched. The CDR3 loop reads CASSKGAGGLQETQYF. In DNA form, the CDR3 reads TGTGCCAGCAGTAAAGGGGCGGGGGGCCTCCAAGAGACCCAGTACTTC. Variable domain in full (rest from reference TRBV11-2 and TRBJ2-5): EAGVAQSPRYKIIEKRQSVAFWCNPISGHATLYWYQQILGQGPKLLIQFQNNGVVDDSQLPKDRFSAERLKGVDSTLKIQPAKLEDSAVYLCASSKGAGGLQETQYFGPGTRLLVL.

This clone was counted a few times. The CDR3 is CASSLTATGSSNQPQHF. Here the CDR3 DNA reads TGTGCCAGCAGCTTAACCGCAACAGGGAGTAGCAATCAGCCCCAGCATTTT. V and J are TRBV7-2 and TRBJ1-5; D perhaps matches TRBD1 (6 bases). V shed 2 bases and J shed 0 bases, with 14 bases lying between them. The CDR3 covers 17 residues. Germline CDR1 SGHTA, CDR2 FQGNSA. Using reference TRBV7-2 and TRBJ1-5 for the parts outside the CDR3, the full variable domain is GAGVSQSPSNKVTEKGKDVELRCDPISGHTALYWYRQSLGQGLEFLIYFQGNSAPDKSGLPSDRFSAERTGGSVSTLTIQRTQQEDSAVYLCASSLTATGSSNQPQHFGDGTRLSIL.

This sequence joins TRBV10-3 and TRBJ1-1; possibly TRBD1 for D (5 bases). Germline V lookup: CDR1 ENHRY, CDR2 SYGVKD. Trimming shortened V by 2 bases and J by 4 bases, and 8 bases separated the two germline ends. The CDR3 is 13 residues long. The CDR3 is CAISENQGTEAFF. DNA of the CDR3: TGTGCCATCAGTGAGAACCAGGGCACTGAAGCTTTCTTT.

This CDR3 reads CASSLVPGSQYF. DNA of the CDR3: TGTGCCAGCAGTTTAGTGCCGGGTAGTCAGTACTTC. This chain connects TRBV28 to TRBJ2-4; no firm D call. The germline gives CDR1 MDHEN, CDR2 SYDVKM. V was shortened by 2 bases and J by 12 bases, with 11 bases between the two germline ends. This CDR3 contains 12 residues.

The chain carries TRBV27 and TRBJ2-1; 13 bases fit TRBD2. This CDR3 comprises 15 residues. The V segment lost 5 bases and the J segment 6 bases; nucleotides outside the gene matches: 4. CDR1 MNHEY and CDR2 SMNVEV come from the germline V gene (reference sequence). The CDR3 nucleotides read TGTGCCAGCAGTCCCAGGACTAGCGGGAGCAATGAGCAGTTCTTC. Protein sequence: CASSPRTSGSNEQFF.

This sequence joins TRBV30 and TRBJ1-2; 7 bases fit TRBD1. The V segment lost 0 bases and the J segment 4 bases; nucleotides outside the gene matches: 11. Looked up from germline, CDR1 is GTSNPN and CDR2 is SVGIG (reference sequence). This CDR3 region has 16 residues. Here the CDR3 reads CAWSVAHRGTVYGYTF. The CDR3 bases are TGTGCCTGGAGTGTAGCCCACCGCGGGACAGTCTATGGCTACACCTTC. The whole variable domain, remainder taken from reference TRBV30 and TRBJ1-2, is SQTIHQWPATLVQPVGSPLSLECTVEGTSNPNLYWYRQAAGRGLQLLFYSVGIGQISSEVPQNLSASRPQDRQFILSSKKLLLSDSGFYLCAWSVAHRGTVYGYTFGSGTRLTVV.

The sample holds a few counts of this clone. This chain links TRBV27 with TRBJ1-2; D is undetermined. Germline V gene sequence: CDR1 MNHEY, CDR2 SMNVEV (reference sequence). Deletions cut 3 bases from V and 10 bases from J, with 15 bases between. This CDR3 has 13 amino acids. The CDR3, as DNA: TGTGCCAGCAGTTTGACGACTTCGGATGACTACACCTTC. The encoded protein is CASSLTTSDDYTF.

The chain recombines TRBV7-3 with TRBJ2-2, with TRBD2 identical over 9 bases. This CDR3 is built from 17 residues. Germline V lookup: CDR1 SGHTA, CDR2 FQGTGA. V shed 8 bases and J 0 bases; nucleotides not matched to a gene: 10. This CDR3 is CASGTSTTLANTGELFF. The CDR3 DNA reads TGTGCCAGCGGGACTAGCACTACACTCGCGAACACCGGGGAGCTGTTTTTT.

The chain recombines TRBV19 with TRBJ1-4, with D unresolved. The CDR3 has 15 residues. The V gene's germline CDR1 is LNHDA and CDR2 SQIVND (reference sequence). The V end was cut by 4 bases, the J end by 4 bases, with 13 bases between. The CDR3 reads CASSNIAYLNEKLFF. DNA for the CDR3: TGTGCCAGTAGTAATATAGCCTACCTTAATGAAAAACTGTTTTTT.

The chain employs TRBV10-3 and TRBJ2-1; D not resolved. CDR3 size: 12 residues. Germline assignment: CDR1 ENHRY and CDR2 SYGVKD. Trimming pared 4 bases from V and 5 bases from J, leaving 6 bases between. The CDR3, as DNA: TGTGCCATCAGTGTTAACAACAATGAGCAGTTCTTC. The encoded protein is CAISVNNNEQFF.

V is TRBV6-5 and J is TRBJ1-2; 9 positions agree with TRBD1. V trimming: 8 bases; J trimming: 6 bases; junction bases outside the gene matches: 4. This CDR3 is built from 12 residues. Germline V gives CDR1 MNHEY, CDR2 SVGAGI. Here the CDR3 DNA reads TGTGCCAGCGGGACAGGGAGAGATGGCTACACCTTC. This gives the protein CASGTGRDGYTF.

The CDR3 DNA is TGTGCCAGCAGCTCGGGGACAACTTCCACAGATACGCAGTATTTT. This gives the protein CASSSGTTSTDTQYF. This rearrangement joins TRBV11-2 to TRBJ2-3; tentatively, D is TRBD1 (6 bases). Trimming took 4 bases from V and 2 from J, leaving 13 bases between them. The CDR3 spans 15 residues. Germline values: CDR1 SGHAT, CDR2 FQNNGV.

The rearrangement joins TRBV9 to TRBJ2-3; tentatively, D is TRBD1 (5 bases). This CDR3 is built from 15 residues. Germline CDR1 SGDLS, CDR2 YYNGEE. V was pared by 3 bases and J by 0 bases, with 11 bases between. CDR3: CASSDDRSSTDTQYF. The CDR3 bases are TGTGCCAGCAGCGACGACAGATCTAGCACAGATACGCAGTATTTT.

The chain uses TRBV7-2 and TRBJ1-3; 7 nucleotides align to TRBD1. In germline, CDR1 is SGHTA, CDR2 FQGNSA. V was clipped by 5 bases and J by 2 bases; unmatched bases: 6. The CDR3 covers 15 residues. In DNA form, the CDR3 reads TGTGCCAGCAGCCCCCGGACAGGCCCTGGAAACACCATATATTTT. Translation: CASSPRTGPGNTIYF.

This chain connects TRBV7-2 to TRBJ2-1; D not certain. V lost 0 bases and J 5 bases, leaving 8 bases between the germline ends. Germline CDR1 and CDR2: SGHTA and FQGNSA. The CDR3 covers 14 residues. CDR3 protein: CASSLANLDNEQFF. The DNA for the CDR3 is TGTGCCAGCAGCTTAGCTAATCTCGACAATGAGCAGTTCTTC.

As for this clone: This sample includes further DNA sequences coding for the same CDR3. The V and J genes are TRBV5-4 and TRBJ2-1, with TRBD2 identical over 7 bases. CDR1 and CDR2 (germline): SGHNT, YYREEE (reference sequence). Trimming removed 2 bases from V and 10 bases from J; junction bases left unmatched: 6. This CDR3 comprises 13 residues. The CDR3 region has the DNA TGTGCCAGCAGCTTTTCTCCCGGGGGGGAGCAGTTCTTC. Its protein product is CASSFSPGGEQFF. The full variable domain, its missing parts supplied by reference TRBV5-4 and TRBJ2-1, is ETGVTQSPTHLIKTRGQQVTLRCSSQSGHNTVSWYQQALGQGPQFIFQYYREEENGRGNFPPRFSGLQFPNYSSELNVNALELDDSALYLCASSFSPGGEQFFGPGTRLTVL.

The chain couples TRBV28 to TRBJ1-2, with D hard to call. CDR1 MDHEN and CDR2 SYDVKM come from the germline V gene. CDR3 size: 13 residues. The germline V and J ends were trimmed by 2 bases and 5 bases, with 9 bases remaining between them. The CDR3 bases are TGTGCCAGCAGTTTAACAGAGCCGTATGGCTACACCTTC. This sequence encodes CASSLTEPYGYTF.

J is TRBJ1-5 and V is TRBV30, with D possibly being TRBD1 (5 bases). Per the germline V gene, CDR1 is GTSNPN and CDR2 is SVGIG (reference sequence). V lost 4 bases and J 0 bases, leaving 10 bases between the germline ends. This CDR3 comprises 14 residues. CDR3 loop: CAWKTAYSNQPQHF. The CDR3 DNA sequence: TGTGCCTGGAAGACAGCCTATAGCAATCAGCCCCAGCATTTT. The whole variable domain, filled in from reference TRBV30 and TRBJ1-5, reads SQTIHQWPATLVQPVGSPLSLECTVEGTSNPNLYWYRQAAGRGLQLLFYSVGIGQISSEVPQNLSASRPQDRQFILSSKKLLLSDSGFYLCAWKTAYSNQPQHFGDGTRLSIL.

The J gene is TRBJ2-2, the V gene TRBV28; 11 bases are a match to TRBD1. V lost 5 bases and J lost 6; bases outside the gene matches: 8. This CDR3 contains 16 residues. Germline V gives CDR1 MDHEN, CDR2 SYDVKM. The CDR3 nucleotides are TGTGCCAGCAGTGTGACCGGGACAGGGGGTCCCGGGGAGCTGTTTTTT. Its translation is CASSVTGTGGPGELFF.

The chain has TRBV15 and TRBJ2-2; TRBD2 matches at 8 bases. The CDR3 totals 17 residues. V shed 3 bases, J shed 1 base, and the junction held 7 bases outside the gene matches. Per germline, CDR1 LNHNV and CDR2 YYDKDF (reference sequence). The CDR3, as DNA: TGTGCCACCAGCAGGGTAGAAACTAGCGGGAACACCGGGGAGCTGTTTTTT. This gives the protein CATSRVETSGNTGELFF.

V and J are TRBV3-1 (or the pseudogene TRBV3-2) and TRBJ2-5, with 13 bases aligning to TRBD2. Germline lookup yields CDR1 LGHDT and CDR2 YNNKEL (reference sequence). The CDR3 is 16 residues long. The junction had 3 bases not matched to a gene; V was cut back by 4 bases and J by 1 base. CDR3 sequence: CASSLRLAGGQETQYF. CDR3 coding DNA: TGTGCCAGCAGCCTCAGACTAGCGGGGGGCCAAGAGACCCAGTACTTC.